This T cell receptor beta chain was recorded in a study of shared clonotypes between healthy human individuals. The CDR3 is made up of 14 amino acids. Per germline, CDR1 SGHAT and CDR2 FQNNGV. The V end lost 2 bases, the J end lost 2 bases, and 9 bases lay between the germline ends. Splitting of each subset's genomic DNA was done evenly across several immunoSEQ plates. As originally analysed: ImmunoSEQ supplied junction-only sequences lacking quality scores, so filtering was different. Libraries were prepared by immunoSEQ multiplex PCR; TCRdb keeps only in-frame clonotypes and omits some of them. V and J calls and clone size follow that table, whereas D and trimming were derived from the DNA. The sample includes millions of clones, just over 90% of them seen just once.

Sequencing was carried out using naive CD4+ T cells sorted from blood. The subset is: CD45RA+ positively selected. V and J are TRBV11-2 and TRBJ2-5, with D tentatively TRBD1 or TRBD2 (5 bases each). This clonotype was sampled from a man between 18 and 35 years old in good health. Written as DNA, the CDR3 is TGTGCCAGCAGCTTAAGAGGGACGCAAGAGACCCAGTACTTC. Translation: CASSLRGTQETQYF.